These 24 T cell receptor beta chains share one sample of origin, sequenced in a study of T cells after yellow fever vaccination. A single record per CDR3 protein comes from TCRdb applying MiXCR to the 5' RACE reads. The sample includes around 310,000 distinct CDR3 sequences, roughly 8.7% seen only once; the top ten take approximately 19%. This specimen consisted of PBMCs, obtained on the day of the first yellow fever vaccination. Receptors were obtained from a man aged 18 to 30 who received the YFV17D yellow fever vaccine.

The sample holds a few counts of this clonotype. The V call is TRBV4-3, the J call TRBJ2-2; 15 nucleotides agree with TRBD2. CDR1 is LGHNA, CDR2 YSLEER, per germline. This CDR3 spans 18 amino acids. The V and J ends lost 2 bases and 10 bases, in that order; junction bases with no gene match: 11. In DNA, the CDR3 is TGCGCCAGCAGCCAACACGGGACTAGCGGGGGGACCAGTGTGGAGCTGTTTTTT. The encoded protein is CASSQHGTSGGTSVELFF.

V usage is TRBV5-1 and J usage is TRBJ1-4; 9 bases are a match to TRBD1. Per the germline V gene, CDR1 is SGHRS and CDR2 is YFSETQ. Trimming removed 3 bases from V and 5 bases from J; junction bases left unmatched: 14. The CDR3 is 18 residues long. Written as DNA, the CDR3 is TGCGCCAGCAGCTCCCCGAAGGACAGGGGCTTCGAAAATGAAAAACTGTTTTTT. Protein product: CASSSPKDRGFENEKLFF. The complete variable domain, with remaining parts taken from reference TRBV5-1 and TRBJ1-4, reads KAGVTQTPRYLIKTRGQQVTLSCSPISGHRSVSWYQQTPGQGLQFLFEYFSETQRNKGNFPGRFSGRQFSNSRSEMNVSTLELGDSALYLCASSSPKDRGFENEKLFFGSGTQLSVL.

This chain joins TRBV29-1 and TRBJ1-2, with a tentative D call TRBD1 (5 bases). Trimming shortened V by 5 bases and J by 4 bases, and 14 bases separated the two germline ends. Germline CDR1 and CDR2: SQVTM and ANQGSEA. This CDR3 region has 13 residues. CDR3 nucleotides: TGCAGCGTTACAGGAGCCGTAGGCTATGGCTACACCTTC. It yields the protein CSVTGAVGYGYTF. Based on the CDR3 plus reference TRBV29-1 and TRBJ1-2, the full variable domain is SAVISQKPSRDICQRGTSLTIQCQVDSQVTMMFWYRQQPGQSLTLIATANQGSEATYESGFVIDKFPISRPNLTFSTLTVSNMSPEDSSIYLCSVTGAVGYGYTFGSGTRLTVV.

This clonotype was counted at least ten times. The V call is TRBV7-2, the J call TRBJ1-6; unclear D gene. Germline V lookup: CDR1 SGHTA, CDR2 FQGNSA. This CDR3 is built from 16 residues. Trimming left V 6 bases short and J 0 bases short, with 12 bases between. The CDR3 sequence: CASSSSKSSYNSPLHF. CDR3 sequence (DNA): TGTGCCAGCAGTTCCAGTAAAAGCTCCTATAATTCACCCCTCCACTTT. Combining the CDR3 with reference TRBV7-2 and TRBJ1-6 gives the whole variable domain GAGVSQSPSNKVTEKGKDVELRCDPISGHTALYWYRQSLGQGLEFLIYFQGNSAPDKSGLPSDRFSAERTGGSVSTLTIQRTQQEDSAVYLCASSSSKSSYNSPLHFGNGTRLTVT.

This chain's CDR3 is CASVRTEAGYTF. CDR3 DNA: TGTGCCAGCGTCCGGACCGAGGCTGGCTACACCTTC. This sequence joins TRBV7-9 and TRBJ1-2; unclear D gene. The germline V and J ends were trimmed by 8 bases and 7 bases, with 14 bases remaining between them. Germline CDR1 reads SEHNR; CDR2 reads FQNEAQ (reference sequence). The CDR3 consists of 12 residues.

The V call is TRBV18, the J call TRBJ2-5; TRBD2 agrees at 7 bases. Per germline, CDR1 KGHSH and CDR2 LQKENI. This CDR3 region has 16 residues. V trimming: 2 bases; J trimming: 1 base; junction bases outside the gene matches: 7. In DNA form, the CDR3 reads TGTGCCAGCTCACCAGTTGTGGGGACTACCCAAGAGACCCAGTACTTC. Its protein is CASSPVVGTTQETQYF.

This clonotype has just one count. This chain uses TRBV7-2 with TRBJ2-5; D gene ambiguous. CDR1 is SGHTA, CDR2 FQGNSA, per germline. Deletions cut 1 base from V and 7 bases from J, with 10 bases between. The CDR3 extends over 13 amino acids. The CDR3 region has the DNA TGTGCCAGCAGCTTAGAGCCCCCCAGGACCCAGTACTTC. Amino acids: CASSLEPPRTQYF.

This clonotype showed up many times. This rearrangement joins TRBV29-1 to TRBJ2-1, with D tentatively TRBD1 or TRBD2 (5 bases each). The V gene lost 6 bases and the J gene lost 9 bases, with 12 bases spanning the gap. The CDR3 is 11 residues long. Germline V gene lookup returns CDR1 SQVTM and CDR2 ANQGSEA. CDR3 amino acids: CSVHWGPEQFF. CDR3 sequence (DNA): TGCAGCGTCCATTGGGGACCTGAGCAGTTCTTC.

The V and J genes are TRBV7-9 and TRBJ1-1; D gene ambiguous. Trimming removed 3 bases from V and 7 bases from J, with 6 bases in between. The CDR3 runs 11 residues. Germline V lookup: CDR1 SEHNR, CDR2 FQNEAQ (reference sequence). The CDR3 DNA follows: TGTGCCAGCAGCTTCGTCGGTGAAGCTTTCTTT. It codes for CASSFVGEAFF.

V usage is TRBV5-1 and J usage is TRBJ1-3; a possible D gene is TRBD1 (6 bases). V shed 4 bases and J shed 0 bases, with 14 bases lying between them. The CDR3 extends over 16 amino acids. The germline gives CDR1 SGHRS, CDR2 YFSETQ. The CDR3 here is CASSPQGGTSGNTIYF. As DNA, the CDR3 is TGCGCCAGCAGCCCCCAAGGGGGGACCTCTGGAAACACCATATATTTT.

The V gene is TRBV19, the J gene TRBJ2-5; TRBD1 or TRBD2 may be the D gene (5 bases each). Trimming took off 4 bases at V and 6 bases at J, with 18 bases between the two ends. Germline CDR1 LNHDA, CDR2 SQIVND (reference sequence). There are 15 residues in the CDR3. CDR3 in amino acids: CASSTYIHPGQTQYF. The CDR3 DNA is TGTGCCAGTAGTACTTACATTCATCCGGGGCAGACCCAGTACTTC.

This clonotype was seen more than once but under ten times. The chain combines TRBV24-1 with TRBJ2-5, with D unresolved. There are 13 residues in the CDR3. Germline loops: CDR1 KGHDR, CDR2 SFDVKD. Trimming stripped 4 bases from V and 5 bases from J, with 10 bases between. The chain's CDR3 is CATSESGLETQYF. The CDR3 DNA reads TGTGCCACCAGTGAGTCTGGTCTGGAGACCCAGTACTTC.

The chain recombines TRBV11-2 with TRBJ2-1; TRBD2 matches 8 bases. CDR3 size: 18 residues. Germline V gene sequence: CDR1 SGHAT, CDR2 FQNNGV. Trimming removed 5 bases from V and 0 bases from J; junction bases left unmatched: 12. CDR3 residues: CASSRLASGGPSYNEQFF. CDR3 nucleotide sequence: TGTGCCAGCAGCCGATTGGCGAGCGGGGGCCCCTCCTACAATGAGCAGTTCTTC.

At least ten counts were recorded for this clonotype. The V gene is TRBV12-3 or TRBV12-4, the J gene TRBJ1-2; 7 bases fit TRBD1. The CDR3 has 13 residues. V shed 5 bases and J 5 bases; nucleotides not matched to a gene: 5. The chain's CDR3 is CASSPRDSYGYTF. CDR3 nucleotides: TGTGCCAGCAGTCCACGGGACAGTTATGGCTACACCTTC.

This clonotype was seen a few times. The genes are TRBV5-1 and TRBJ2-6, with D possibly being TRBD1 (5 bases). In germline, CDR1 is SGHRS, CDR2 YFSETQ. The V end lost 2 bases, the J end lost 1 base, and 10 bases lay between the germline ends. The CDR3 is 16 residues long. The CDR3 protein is CASSLQEQSGANVLTF. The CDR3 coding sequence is TGCGCCAGCAGCTTACAGGAACAATCTGGGGCCAACGTCCTGACTTTC.

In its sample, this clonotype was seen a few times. The CDR3 DNA follows: TGTGCCAGCAGCCCCCGGGCAACTAATGAAAAACTGTTTTTT. It yields the protein CASSPRATNEKLFF. The chain carries TRBV7-2 and TRBJ1-4; D not resolved. Deletions cut 5 bases from V and 0 bases from J, with 7 bases between. Germline V gene lookup returns CDR1 SGHTA and CDR2 FQGNSA. The CDR3 spans 14 residues.

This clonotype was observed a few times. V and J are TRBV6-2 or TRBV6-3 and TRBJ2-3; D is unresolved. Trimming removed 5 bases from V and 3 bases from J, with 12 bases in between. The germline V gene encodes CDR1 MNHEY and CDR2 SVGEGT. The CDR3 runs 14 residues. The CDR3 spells CASSPQLGTDTQYF. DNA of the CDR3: TGTGCCAGCAGTCCCCAGTTAGGGACAGATACGCAGTATTTT.

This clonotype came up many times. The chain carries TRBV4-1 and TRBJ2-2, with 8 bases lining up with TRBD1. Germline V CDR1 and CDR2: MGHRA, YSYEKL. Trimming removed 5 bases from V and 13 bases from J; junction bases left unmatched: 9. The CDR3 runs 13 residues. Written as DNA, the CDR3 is TGCGCCAGCAGCGAAGGGACAGGCCCATGGCTGTTTTTT. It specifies CASSEGTGPWLFF.

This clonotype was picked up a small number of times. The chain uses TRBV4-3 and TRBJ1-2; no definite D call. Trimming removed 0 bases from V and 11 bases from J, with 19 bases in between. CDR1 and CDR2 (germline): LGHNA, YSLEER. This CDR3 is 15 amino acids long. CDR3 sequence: CASSQDPTRPGLYTF. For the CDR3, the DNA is TGCGCCAGCAGCCAAGATCCTACCCGGCCAGGCCTTTACACCTTC.

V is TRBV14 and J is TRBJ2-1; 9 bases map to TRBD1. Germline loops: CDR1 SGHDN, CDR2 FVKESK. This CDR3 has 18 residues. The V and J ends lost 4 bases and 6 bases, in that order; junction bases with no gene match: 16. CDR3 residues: CASSRKRPGQGFSNEQFF. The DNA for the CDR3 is TGTGCCAGCAGCCGCAAACGGCCGGGACAGGGTTTCTCCAATGAGCAGTTCTTC.

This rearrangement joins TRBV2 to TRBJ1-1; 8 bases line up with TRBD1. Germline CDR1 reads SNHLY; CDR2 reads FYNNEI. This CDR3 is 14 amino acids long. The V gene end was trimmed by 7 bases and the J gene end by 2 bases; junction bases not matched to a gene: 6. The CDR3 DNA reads TGTGCCAGCACGAGGACAGGGACAAACACTGAAGCTTTCTTT. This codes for CASTRTGTNTEAFF. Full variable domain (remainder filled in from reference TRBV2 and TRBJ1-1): EPEVTQTPSHQVTQMGQEVILRCVPISNHLYFYWYRQILGQKVEFLVSFYNNEISEKSEIFDDQFSVERPDGSNFTLKIRSTKLEDSAMYFCASTRTGTNTEAFFGQGTRLTVV.

The CDR3: CASSTGHGGYEQYF. CDR3 sequence (DNA): TGTGCCAGCAGCACAGGGCATGGGGGCTACGAGCAGTACTTC. This chain links TRBV7-2 with TRBJ2-7; TRBD1 is a possible D gene (6 bases). Per the germline V gene, CDR1 is SGHTA and CDR2 is FQGNSA. The V gene lost 5 bases and the J gene lost 3 bases, with 14 bases spanning the gap. The CDR3 sequence is 14 residues long.

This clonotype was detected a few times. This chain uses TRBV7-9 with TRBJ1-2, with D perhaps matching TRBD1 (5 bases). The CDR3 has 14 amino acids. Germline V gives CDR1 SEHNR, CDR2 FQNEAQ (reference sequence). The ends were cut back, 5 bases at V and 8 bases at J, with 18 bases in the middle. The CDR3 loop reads CASSRSGYQRGYTF. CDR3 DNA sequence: TGTGCCAGCAGCCGGTCAGGGTACCAGCGGGGCTACACCTTC.

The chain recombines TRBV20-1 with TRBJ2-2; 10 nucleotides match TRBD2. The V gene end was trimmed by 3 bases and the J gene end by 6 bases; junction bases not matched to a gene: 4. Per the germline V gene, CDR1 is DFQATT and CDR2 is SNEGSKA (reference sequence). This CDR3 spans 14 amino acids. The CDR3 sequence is CSASRSGGAGELFF. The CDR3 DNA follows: TGCAGTGCTAGTCGGAGCGGGGGGGCCGGGGAGCTGTTTTTT.